These T cell receptor beta chains were read from a single sample in a study of CD8 T cells in ankylosing spondylitis. TCRdb independently ran MiXCR on the 5' RACE reads; one entry per CDR3 protein. The table shows about 130,000 distinct CDR3 sequences, with around 9% occurring only once. Sequencing used blood, either unsorted or a sorted T cell fraction (not recorded which). The source is a male donor with ankylosing spondylitis or in good health (not recorded which). Both conserved end residues are part of each CDR3. The D gene is left open where the match is weak. Not every row has a clone size; where given, it reads once, few, many or a size class.

CASSLVGGGTSADTQYF	TGTGCCAGCAGCTTAGTAGGCGGGGGAACTTCTGCAGATACGCAGTATTTT	TRBD2	TRBJ2-3	TRBV7-8	-
CASSSLAFGNEQFF	TGTGCCAGCAGCTCTTTAGCGTTTGGAAATGAGCAGTTCTTC	-	TRBJ2-1	TRBV7-2	many
CSAYERDKSSYNEQFF	TGCAGTGCTTACGAGCGGGACAAAAGCTCCTACAATGAGCAGTTCTTC	-	TRBJ2-1	TRBV20-1	many
CSARAERIYEQYF	TGCAGTGCTAGAGCGGAGCGGATCTACGAGCAGTACTTC	-	TRBJ2-7	TRBV20-1	many
CSASRLRYTDTQYF	TGCAGTGCTAGTCGGCTTCGGTACACAGATACGCAGTATTTT	-	TRBJ2-3	TRBV20-1	many
CSAREIGTGKETQYF	TGCAGTGCTAGAGAAATTGGGACTGGAAAAGAGACCCAGTACTTC	-	TRBJ2-5	TRBV20-1	many
CSARDRRTRTHEQYF	TGCAGTGCTAGAGATCGAAGAACTAGAACCCACGAGCAGTACTTC	-	TRBJ2-7	TRBV20-1	many
CASSLSPQNEQFF	TGTGCCAGCAGTTTAAGCCCTCAGAATGAGCAGTTCTTC	-	TRBJ2-1	TRBV12-3/TRBV12-4	few
CASSFSGSDTQYF	TGCGCCAGCAGCTTTTCAGGGTCCGATACGCAGTATTTT	-	TRBJ2-3	TRBV5-1	many
CSASGIGQAFNSPLHF	TGCAGTGCTAGTGGTATAGGACAGGCGTTTAATTCACCCCTCCACTTT	TRBD1	TRBJ1-6	TRBV20-1	-
CASSPGQGRPYEQYF	TGCGCCAGCAGCCCCGGACAGGGGCGACCCTACGAGCAGTACTTC	TRBD1	TRBJ2-7	TRBV5-1	few
CASSLPGLEGEETQYF	TGTGCCAGCAGCCTCCCGGGCCTAGAAGGGGAAGAGACCCAGTACTTC	-	TRBJ2-5	TRBV5-6	-
CATSREYGRNSNQPQHF	TGTGCCACCAGCAGAGAATATGGCAGAAATAGCAATCAGCCCCAGCATTTT	-	TRBJ1-5	TRBV15	-
CASSSRRIYNEQFF	TGTGCCAGCAGCTCTAGGCGAATCTACAATGAGCAGTTCTTC	-	TRBJ2-1	TRBV11-2	few
CASSLDGREPDTQYF	TGTGCCAGCAGCTTAGATGGGCGGGAGCCAGATACGCAGTATTTT	TRBD2	TRBJ2-3	TRBV11-3	-
CASRPVAGSQETQYF	TGTGCCAGCAGGCCTGTAGCGGGAAGCCAAGAGACCCAGTACTTC	TRBD2	TRBJ2-5	TRBV5-5	-
CASSLALDRGPEQYF	TGTGCCAGCTCACTAGCCTTGGACAGGGGGCCCGAGCAGTACTTC	TRBD1	TRBJ2-7	TRBV18	few
CASSPGGGTSTDTQYF	TGTGCCAGCAGCCCAGGTGGGGGAACTAGCACAGATACGCAGTATTTT	-	TRBJ2-3	TRBV12-3/TRBV12-4	many
CASSVVASGRAVGQFF	TGTGCCAGCAGCGTAGTGGCTAGCGGGAGGGCGGTAGGGCAGTTCTTC	TRBD2	TRBJ2-1	TRBV9	many
CASNRGGEVAEAFF	TGTGCCAGCAACCGTGGGGGGGAAGTCGCTGAAGCTTTCTTT	-	TRBJ1-1	TRBV28	-